Sequencing of this T cell receptor (beta chain) was carried out in a study of cytomegalovirus exposure and HLA in healthy donors. On this clone: Its antigen is unidentified.

The CDR3 has 15 residues. Germline V gives CDR1 MGHDK, CDR2 SYGVNS. V dropped 0 bases and J dropped 1 base, with 9 bases sitting between them. The PCR had 60 Vbeta and 13 Jbeta primers. The method was immunoSEQ multiplex PCR; TCRdb's version includes in-frame clones alone and lacks a portion of them. The sample shows about 160,000 clones, roughly 77% of them seen only once. Overall study results and limits: It was approximately 160 TCR beta chains that were listed as cytomegalovirus-associated.

The chain is built from TRBV25-1 and TRBJ1-1; possibly TRBD1 for D (6 bases). This receptor was identified in a young woman in good health and CMV-seronegative. Material for sequencing was PBMCs. The CDR3 coding sequence is TGTGCCAGCAGTGAATACGGGGGGCAGAACACTGAAGCTTTCTTT. It codes for CASSEYGGQNTEAFF.